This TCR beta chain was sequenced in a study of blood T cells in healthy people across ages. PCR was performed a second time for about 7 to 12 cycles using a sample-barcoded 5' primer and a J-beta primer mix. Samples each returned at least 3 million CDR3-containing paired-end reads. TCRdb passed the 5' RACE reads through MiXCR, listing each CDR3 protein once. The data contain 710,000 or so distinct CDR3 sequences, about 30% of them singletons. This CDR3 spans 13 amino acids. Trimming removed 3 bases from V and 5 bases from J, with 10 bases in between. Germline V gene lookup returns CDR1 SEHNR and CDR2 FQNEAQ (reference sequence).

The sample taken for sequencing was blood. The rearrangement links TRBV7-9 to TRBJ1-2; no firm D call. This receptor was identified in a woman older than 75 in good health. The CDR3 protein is CASSLSSAYGYTF. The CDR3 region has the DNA TGTGCCAGCAGCTTGTCGTCAGCTTATGGCTACACCTTC.